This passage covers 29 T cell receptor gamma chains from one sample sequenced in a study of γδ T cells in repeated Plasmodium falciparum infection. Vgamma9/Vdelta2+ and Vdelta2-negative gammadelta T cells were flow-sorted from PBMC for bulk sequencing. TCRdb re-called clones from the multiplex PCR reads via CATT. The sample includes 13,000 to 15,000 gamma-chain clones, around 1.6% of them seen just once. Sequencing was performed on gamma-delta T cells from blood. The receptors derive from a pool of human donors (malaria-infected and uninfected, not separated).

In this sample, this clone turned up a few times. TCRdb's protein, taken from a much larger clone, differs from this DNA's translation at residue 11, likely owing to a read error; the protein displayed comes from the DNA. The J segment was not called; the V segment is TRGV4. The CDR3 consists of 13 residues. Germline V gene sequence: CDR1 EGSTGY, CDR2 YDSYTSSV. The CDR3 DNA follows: TGTGCCACCTGGGCCAGAGGTTATTATAAGAGACTCTTT. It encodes CATWARGYYKRLF.

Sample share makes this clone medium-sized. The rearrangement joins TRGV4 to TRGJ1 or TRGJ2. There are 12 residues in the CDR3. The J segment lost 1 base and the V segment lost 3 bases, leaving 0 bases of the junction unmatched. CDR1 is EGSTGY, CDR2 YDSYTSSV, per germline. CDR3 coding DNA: TGTGCCACCTGGGATAATTATTATAAGAAACTCTTT. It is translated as CATWDNYYKKLF.

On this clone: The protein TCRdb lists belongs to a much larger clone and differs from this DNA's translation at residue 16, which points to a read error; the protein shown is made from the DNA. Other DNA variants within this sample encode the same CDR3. This CDR3 is CALWEVKTLFSSGWFEIF. The CDR3 nucleotides read TGTGCCCTGTGGGAGGTGAAAACTCTTTTTTCCTCTGGTTGGTTCGAGATATTT. No J gene was named, though the V gene is TRGV9. This CDR3 has 18 amino acids. The V gene's germline CDR1 is GITISATS and CDR2 ISYDGTV (reference sequence).

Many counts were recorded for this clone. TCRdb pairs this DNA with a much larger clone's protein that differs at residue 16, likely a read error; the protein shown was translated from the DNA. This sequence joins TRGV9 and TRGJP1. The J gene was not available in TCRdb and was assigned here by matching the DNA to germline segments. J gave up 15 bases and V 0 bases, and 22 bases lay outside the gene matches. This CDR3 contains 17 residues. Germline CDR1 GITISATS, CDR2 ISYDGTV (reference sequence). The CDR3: CALWEVREELGKKIKIF. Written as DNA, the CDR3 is TGTGCCTTGTGGGAGGTGCGGGAAGAGTTGGGCAAAAAAATCAAGATATTT.

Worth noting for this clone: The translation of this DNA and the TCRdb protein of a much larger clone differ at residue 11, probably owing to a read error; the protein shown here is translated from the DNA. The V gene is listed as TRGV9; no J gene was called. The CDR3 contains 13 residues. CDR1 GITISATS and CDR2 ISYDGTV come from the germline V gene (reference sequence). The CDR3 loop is CALWEVPDNKNLF. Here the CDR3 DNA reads TGTGCCTTGTGGGAGGTGCCAGATAATAAGAATCTCTTT.

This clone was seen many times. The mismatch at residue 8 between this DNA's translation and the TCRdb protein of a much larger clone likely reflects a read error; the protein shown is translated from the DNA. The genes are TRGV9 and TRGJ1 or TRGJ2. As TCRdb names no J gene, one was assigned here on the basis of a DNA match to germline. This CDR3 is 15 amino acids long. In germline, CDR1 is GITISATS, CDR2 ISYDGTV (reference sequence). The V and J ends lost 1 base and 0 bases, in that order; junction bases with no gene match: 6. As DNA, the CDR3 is TGTGCCTTGTGGGAGGTTCCCTGGAATTATTATAAGAAACTCTTT. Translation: CALWEVPWNYYKKLF.

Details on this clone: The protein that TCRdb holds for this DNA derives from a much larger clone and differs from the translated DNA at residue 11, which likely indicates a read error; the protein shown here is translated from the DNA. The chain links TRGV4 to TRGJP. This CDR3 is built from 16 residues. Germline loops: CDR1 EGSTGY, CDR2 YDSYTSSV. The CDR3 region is CATWEIQELGEKIKVF. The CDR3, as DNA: TGTGCCACCTGGGAGATACAAGAGTTGGGCGAAAAAATCAAGGTATTT.

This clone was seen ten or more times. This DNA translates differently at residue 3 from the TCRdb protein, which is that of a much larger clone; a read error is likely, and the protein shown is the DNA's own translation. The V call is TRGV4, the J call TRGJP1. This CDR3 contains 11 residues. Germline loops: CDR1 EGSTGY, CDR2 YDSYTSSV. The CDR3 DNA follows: TGTGCCCCCTGGGACGGTTGGTTCAAGATATTT. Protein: CAPWDGWFKIF.

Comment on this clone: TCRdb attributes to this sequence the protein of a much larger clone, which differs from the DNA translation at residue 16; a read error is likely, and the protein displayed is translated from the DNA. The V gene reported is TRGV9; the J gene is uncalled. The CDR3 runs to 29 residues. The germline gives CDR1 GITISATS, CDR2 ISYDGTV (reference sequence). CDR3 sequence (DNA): TGTGCCTTGTGGGAGGTGCAGAAGGTGGGATTGGCAGTGGAACAACGCTGGTTGTCACAGGTAAGTATCGGAAGAATACAACATTTC. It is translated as CALWEVQKVGLAVEQRWLSQVSIGRIQHF.

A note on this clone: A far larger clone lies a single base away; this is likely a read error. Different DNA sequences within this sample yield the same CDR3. DNA of the CDR3: TGTGCCTTGTGGGACCTACCCGGGGGGGAGTTGGGCAAAAAAATCAAGGTATTT. It is translated as CALWDLPGGELGKKIKVF. The chain has TRGV9 and TRGJP. The J gene was missing in TCRdb and was found by matching the end of the DNA to germline. The trim removed 4 bases at V and 7 bases at J, leaving 13 bases unmatched. This CDR3 has 18 amino acids. CDR1 is GITISATS, CDR2 ISYDGTV, per germline (reference sequence).

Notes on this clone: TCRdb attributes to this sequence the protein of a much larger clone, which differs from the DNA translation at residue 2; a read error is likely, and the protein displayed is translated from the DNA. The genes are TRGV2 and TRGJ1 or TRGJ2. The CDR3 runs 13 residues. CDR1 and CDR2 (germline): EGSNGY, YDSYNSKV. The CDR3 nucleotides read TGTACCACCTGGGACGGAATTTATTATAAGAAACTCTTT. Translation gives CTTWDGIYYKKLF.

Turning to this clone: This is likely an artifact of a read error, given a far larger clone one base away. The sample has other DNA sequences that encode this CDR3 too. This CDR3 is CALWEAGRELGKKIKVF. CDR3 DNA sequence: TGTGCCTTGTGGGAGGCGGGACGAGAATTGGGCAAAAAAATCAAGGTATTT. The V call is TRGV9, the J call TRGJP. TCRdb carries no J gene annotation; the J gene was assigned here by matching the DNA with germline. CDR1 is GITISATS and CDR2 is ISYDGTV in the germline V gene (reference sequence). CDR3 size: 17 residues. J gave up 10 bases and V 2 bases, and 11 bases lay outside the gene matches.

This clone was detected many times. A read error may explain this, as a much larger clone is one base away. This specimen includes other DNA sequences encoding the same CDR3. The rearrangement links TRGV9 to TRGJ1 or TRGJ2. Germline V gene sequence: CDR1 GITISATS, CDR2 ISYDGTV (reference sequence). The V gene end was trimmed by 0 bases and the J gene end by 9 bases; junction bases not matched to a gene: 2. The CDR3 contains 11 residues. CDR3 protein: CALWEVRKKLF. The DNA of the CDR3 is TGTGCCTTGTGGGAGGTGCGTAAGAAACTCTTT.

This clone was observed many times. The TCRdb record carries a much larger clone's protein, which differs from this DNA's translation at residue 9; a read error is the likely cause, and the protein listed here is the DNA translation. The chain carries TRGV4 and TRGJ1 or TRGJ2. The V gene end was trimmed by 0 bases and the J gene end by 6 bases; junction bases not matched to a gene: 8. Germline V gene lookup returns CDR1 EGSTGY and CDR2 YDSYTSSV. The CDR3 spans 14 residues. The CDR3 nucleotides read TGTGCCACCTGGGATGGGCCCCCTTGTTATAAGAAACTCTTT. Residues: CATWDGPPCYKKLF.

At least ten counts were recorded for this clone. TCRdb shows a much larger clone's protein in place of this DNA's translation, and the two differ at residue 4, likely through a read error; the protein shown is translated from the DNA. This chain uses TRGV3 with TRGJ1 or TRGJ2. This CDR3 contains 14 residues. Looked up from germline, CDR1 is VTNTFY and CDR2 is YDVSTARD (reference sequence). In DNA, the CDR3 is TGTGCCACCCGGGACAGGTTGAATTATTATAAGAAACTCTTT. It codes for CATRDRLNYYKKLF.

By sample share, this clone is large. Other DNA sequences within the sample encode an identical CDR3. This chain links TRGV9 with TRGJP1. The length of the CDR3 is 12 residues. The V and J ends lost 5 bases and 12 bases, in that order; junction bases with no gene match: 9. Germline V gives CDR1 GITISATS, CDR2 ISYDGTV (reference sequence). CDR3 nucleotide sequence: TGTGCCTTGTGGGTCCGGGTGGGGTTCAAGATATTT. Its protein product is CALWVRVGFKIF.

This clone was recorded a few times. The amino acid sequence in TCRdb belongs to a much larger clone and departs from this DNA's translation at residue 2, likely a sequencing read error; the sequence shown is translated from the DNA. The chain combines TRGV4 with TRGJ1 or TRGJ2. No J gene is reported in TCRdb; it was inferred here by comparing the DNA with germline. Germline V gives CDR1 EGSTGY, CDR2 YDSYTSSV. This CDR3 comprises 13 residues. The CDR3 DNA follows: TGTACCACCTGGGATTCTGTCCATTATAAGAAACTCTTT. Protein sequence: CTTWDSVHYKKLF.

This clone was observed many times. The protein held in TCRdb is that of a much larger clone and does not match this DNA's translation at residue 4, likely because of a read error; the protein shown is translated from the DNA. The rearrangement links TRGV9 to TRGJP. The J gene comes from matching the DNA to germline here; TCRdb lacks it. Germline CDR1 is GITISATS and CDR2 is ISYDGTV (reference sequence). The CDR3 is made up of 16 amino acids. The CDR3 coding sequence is TGTGCCTTGCGGGACCTTCAAGAGTTGGGCAAAAAAATCAAGGTATTT. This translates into CALRDLQELGKKIKVF.

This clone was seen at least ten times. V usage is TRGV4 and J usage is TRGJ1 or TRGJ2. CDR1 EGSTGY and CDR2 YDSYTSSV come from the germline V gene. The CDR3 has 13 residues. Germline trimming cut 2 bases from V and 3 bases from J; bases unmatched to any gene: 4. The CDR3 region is CATWDVGYYKKLF. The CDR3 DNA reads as TGTGCCACCTGGGATGTTGGTTATTATAAGAAACTCTTT.

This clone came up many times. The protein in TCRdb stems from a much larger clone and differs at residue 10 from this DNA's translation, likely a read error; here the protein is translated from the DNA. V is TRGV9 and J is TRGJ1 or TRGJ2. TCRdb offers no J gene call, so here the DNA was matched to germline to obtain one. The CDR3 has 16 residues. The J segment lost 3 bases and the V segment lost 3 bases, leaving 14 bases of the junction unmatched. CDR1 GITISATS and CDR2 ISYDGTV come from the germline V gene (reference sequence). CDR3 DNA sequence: TGTGCCTTGTGGGAGTGCAATTTGGCTCGTTATTATAAGAAACTCTTT. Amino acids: CALWECNLARYYKKLF.

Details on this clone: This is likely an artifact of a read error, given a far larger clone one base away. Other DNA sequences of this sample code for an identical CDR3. The CDR3 region is CATWEIQELGKKIKVF. CDR3 in DNA: TGTGCCACCTGGGAGATACAAGAGTTGGGCAAAAAAATCAAGGTGTTT. This sequence joins TRGV4 and TRGJP. CDR1 EGSTGY and CDR2 YDSYTSSV come from the germline V gene. The CDR3 length is 16 residues.

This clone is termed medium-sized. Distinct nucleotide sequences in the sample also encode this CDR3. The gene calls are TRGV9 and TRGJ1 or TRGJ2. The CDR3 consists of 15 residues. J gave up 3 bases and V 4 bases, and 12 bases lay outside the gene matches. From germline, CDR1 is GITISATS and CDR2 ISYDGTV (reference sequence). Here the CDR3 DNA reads TGTGCCTTGTGGGAATATGGTGTGCTTTATTATAAGAAACTCTTT. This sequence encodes CALWEYGVLYYKKLF.

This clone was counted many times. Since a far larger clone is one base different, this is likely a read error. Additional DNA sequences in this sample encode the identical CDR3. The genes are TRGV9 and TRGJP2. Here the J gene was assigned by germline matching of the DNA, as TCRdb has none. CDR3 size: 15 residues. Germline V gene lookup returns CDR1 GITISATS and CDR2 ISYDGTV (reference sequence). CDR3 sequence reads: CALWEVQGSDWIKTF. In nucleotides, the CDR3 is TGCGCCTTGTGGGAGGTGCAGGGTAGTGATTGGATCAAGACGTTT.

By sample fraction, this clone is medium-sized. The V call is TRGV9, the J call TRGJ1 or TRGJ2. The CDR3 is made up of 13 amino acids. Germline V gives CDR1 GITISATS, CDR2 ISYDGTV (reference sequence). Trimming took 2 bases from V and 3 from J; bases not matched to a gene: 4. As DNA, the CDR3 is TGTGCCTTGTGGGAGGCGACTTATTATAAGAAACTCTTT. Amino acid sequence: CALWEATYYKKLF.

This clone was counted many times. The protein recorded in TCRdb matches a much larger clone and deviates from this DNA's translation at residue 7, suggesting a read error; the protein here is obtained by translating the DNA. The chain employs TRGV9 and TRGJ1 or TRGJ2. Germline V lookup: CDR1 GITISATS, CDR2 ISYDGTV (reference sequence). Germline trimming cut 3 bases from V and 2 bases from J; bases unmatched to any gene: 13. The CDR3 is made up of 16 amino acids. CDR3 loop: CALWEKGVFDYYKKLF. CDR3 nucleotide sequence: TGTGCCTTGTGGGAGAAGGGAGTCTTCGATTATTATAAGAAACTCTTT.

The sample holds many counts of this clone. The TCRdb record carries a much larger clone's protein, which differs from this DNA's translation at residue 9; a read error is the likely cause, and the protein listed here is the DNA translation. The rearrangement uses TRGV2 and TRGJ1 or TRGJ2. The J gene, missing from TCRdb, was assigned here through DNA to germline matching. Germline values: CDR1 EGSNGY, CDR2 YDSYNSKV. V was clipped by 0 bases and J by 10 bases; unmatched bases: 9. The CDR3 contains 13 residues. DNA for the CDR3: TGTGCCACCTGGGACGGGCCTCGCCAGAAGAAACTCTTT. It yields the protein CATWDGPRQKKLF.

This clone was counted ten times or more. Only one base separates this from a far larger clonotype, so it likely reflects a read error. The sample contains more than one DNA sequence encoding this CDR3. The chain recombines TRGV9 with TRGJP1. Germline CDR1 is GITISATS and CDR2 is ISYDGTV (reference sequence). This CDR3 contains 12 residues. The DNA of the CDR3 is TGTGCCCTGTGGGTCCGGGTGGGGTTCAAGATATTT. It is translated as CALWVRVGFKIF.

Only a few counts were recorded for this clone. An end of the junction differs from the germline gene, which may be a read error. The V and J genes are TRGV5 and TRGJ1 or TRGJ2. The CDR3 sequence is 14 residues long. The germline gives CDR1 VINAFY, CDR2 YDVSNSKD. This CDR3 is CATWDRTGYYKKVF. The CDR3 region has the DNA TGTGCCACATGGGACAGGACGGGTTATTATAAGAAAGTCTTT.

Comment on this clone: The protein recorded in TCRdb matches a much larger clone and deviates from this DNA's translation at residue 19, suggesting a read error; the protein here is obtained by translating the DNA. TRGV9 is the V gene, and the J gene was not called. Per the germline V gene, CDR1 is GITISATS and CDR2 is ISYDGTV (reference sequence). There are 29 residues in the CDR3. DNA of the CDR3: TGTGCCTTGTGGGAGGTGCAGAAGGTGGGATTGGCAGTGGAACAACACTGGTTGTTACAGGTAAGTATCGGAAGAATACAACATTTC. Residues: CALWEVQKVGLAVEQHWLLQVSIGRIQHF.